Described below is a single T cell receptor beta chain sequence and its context. Antigen specificity is unknown. This record belongs to a study of cytomegalovirus exposure and HLA in healthy donors. Trimming took 5 bases from V and 0 from J; bases not matched to a gene: 5. The CDR3 covers 15 residues. Looked up from germline, CDR1 is SEHNR and CDR2 is FQNEAQ (reference sequence). PCR primers comprised 60 Vbeta and 13 Jbeta primers. The method was immunoSEQ multiplex PCR; TCRdb's version includes in-frame clones alone and lacks a portion of them. The table has about 100,000 clones, under 85% seen once; the top ten hold roughly 4%. General observations from the study: Some V segments, TRBV6-2 and TRBV6-3 among them, were indistinguishable and were therefore excluded.

This clonotype was sampled from a man aged 40-49 years in good health and CMV-seronegative. The sequenced sample was PBMCs. The chain combines TRBV7-9 with TRBJ2-3; TRBD2 matches at 7 bases. The CDR3 DNA is TGTGCCAGCAGCCAGGGACTAACTAGCACAGATACGCAGTATTTT. Translating it yields CASSQGLTSTDTQYF. Full variable domain (remainder filled in from reference TRBV7-9 and TRBJ2-3): DTGVSQNPRHKITKRGQNVTFRCDPISEHNRLYWYRQTLGQGPEFLTYFQNEAQLEKSRLLSDRFSAERPKGSFSTLEIQRTEQGDSAMYLCASSQGLTSTDTQYFGPGTRLTVL.